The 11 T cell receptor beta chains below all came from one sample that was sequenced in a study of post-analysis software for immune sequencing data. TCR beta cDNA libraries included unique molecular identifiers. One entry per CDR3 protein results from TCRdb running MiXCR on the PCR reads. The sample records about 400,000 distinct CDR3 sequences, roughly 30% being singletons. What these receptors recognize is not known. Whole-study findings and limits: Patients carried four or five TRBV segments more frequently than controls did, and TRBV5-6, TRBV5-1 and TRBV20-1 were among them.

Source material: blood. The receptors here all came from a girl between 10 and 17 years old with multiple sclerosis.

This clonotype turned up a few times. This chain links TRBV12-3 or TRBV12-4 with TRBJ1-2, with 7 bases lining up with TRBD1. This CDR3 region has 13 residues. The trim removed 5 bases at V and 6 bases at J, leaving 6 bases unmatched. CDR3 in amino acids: CASSKTGTDGYTF. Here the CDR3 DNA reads TGTGCCAGCAGTAAGACAGGGACCGATGGCTACACCTTC.

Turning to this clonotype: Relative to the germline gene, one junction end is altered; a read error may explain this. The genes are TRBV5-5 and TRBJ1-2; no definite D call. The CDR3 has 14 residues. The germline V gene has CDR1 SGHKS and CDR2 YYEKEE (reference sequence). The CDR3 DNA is TGTGCTAGCAGCTCCTGGAATACGGACTATGGCTACACCTTC. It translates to CASSSWNTDYGYTF.

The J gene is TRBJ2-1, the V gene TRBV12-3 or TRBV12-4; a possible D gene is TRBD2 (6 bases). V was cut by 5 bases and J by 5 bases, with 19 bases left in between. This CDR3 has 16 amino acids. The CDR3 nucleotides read TGTGCCAGCAGTCCTGGGGCTTGCGGGGCCAACAATGAGCAGTTCTTC. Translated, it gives CASSPGACGANNEQFF.

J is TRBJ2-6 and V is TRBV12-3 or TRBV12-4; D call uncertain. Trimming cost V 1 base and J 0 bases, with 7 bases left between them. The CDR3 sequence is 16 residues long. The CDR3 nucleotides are TGTGCCAGCAGTTTAGGGCCGAGCTCTGGGGCCAACGTCCTGACTTTC. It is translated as CASSLGPSSGANVLTF.

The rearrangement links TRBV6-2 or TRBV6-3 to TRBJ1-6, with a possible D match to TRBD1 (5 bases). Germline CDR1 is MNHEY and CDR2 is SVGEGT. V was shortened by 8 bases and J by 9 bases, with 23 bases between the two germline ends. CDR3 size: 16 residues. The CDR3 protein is CASEPTGGKVGSPLHF. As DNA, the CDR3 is TGTGCCAGCGAACCTACCGGGGGGAAAGTCGGTTCACCCCTCCACTTT.

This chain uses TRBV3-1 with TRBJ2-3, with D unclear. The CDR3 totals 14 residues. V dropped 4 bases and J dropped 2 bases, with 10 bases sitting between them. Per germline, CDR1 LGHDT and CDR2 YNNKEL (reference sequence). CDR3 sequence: CASSPWPNTDTQYF. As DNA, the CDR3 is TGTGCCAGCAGCCCGTGGCCAAACACAGATACGCAGTATTTT.

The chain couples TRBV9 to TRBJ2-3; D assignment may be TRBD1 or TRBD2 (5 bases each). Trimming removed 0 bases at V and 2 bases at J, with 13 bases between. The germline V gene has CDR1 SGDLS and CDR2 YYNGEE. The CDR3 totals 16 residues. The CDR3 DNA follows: TGTGCCAGCAGCGTAGGGGTCTTGGGGGTCACAGATACGCAGTATTTT. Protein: CASSVGVLGVTDTQYF.

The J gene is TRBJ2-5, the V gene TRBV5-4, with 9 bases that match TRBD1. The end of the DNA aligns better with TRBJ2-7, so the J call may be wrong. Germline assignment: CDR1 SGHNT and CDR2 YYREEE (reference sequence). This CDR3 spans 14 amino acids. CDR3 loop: CASSQRQGGIEQYF. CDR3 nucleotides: TGTGCCAGCAGCCAGAGACAGGGGGGGATCGAGCAGTACTTC.

DNA of the CDR3: TGTGCCAGTAGTAGTGGCCATTCTAACTATGGCTACACCTTC. Amino acids: CASSSGHSNYGYTF. The genes are TRBV19 and TRBJ1-2; D is uncertain. This CDR3 is built from 14 residues. V lost 4 bases and J lost 0, with 9 bases in between. CDR1 and CDR2 from the germline V gene are LNHDA and SQIVND (reference sequence).

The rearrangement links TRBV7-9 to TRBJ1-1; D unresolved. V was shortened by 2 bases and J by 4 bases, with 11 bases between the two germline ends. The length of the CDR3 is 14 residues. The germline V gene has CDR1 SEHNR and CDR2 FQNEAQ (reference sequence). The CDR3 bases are TGTGCCAGCAGCTTATCGTCCGAGAGCACTGAAGCTTTCTTT. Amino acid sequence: CASSLSSESTEAFF.

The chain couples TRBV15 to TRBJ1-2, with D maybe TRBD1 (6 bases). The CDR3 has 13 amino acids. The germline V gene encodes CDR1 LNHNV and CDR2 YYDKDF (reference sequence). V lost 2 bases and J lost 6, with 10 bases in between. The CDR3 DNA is TGTGCCACCAGCAGAAGACAGGACGATGGCTACACCTTC. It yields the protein CATSRRQDDGYTF.